The rows below give T cell receptor beta chains drawn from one sample of a study of OX40 agonist ivuxolimab in advanced cancers. Libraries were prepared by immunoSEQ multiplex PCR; TCRdb keeps only in-frame clonotypes and omits some of them. The repertoire includes 25,000 to 35,000 clones, 80% of them detected once, and approximately 22% sits in the top ten. This material consisted of CD4+ or CD8+ T cells sorted from blood, taken in a trial of the OX40 agonist ivuxolimab. The receptors were sampled from an adult with an advanced solid tumor such as melanoma, head and neck, liver or kidney cancer. CDR3s leave out the opening cysteine and the closing phenylalanine or tryptophan. The order of the fields is CDR3 protein, V gene, J gene.

CDR3aa: ASSERRGGLYNEQF; v_gene: TRBV2; j_gene: TRBJ2-1
CDR3aa: ASSLGGYLTEAF; v_gene: TRBV5-4; j_gene: TRBJ1-1
CDR3aa: ASSLTSGVETQY; v_gene: TRBV7-2; j_gene: TRBJ2-5
CDR3aa: ATTGWGTDTQY; v_gene: TRBV6-1; j_gene: TRBJ2-3
CDR3aa: ASSVGTHSGNTIY; v_gene: TRBV25-1; j_gene: TRBJ1-3
CDR3aa: ASRQGSNQPQH; v_gene: TRBV10-2; j_gene: TRBJ1-5
CDR3aa: ASREDPNTEAF; v_gene: TRBV28; j_gene: TRBJ1-1
CDR3aa: ASSNPDREETQY; v_gene: TRBV11-2; j_gene: TRBJ2-5
CDR3aa: ASAERPYSDTQY; v_gene: TRBV6-1; j_gene: TRBJ2-3
CDR3aa: ASSWVTGPNEKLF; v_gene: TRBV7-2; j_gene: TRBJ1-4
CDR3aa: ASSPLGLNDSPLH; v_gene: TRBV18; j_gene: TRBJ1-6
CDR3aa: ASSTPLGKTQY; v_gene: TRBV5-4; j_gene: TRBJ2-5
CDR3aa: ASSNQGAGYEQY; v_gene: TRBV19; j_gene: TRBJ2-7
CDR3aa: SVSGGVGNTEAF; v_gene: TRBV29-1; j_gene: TRBJ1-1
CDR3aa: ASSLGNIFYGYT; v_gene: TRBV5-1; j_gene: TRBJ1-2
CDR3aa: ASSQETGPWYGYT; v_gene: TRBV4-1; j_gene: TRBJ1-2
CDR3aa: AIKAGTGLEQETQY; v_gene: TRBV10-3; j_gene: TRBJ2-5
CDR3aa: ASSLEQGYQPQH; v_gene: TRBV28; j_gene: TRBJ1-5
CDR3aa: ASSPEHTYEQY; v_gene: TRBV13; j_gene: TRBJ2-7
CDR3aa: ASSITGEGRAF; v_gene: TRBV28; j_gene: TRBJ1-1
CDR3aa: AWRGVGGYNEQF; v_gene: TRBV30; j_gene: TRBJ2-1
CDR3aa: ASSLGQDTEAF; v_gene: TRBV5-4; j_gene: TRBJ1-1
CDR3aa: ASSYQNTEAF; v_gene: TRBV6-6; j_gene: TRBJ1-1
CDR3aa: ASSAGYGFSNQPQH; v_gene: TRBV9; j_gene: TRBJ1-5
CDR3aa: SARDPAQQF; v_gene: TRBV20-1; j_gene: TRBJ2-1
CDR3aa: ASYWGGGGELF; v_gene: TRBV11-2; j_gene: TRBJ2-2
CDR3aa: ASSQNTGGAKGYT; v_gene: TRBV4-2; j_gene: TRBJ1-2